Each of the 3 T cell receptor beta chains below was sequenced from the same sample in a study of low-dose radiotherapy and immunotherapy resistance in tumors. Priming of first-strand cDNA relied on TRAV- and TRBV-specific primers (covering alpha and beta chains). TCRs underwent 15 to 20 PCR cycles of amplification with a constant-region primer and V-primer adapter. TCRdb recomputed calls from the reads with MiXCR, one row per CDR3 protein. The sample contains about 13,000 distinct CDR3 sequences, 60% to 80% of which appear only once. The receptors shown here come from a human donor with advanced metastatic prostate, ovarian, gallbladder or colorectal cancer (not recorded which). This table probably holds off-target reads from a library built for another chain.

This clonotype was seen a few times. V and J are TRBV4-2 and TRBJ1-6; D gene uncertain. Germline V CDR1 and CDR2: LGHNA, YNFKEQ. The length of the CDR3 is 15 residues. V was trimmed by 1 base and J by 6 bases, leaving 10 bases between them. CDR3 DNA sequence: TGTGCCAGCAGCCAAGTGAAGGAGGGTAATTCACCCCTCCACTTT. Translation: CASSQVKEGNSPLHF.

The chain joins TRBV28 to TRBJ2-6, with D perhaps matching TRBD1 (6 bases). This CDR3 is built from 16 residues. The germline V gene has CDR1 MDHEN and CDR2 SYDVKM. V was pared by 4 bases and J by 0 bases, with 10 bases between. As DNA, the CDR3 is TGTGCCAGCAGTTGGTTACAGGGCTCTGGGGCCAACGTCCTGACTTTC. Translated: CASSWLQGSGANVLTF.

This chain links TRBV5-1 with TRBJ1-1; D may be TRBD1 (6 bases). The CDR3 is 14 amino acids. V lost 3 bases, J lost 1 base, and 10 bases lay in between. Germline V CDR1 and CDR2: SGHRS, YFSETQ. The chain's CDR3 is CASSSGQPNTEAFF. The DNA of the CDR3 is TGCGCCAGCAGCTCTGGACAGCCGAACACTGAAGCTTTCTTT.